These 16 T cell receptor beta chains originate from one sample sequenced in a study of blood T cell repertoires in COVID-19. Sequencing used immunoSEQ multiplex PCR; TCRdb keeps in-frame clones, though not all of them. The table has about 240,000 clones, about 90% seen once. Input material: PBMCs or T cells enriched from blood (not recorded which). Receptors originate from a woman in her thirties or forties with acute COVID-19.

The CDR3 nucleotides are TGCGCCAGCAGCTTGCATAGCGGGAGTGTTGACAATGAGCAGTTCTTC. Translated: CASSLHSGSVDNEQFF. The chain carries TRBV5-1 and TRBJ2-1; 9 positions agree with TRBD2. The CDR3 is made up of 16 amino acids. Germline CDR1 SGHRS, CDR2 YFSETQ. V shed 1 base, J shed 5 bases, and the junction held 7 bases outside the gene matches.

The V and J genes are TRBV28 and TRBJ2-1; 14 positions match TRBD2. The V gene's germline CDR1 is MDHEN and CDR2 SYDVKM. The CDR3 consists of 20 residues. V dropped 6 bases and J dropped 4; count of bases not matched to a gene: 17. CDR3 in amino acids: CASSAPGTSGSKGIYNEQFF. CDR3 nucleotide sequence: TGTGCCAGCAGCGCCCCCGGGACTAGCGGGAGCAAGGGAATTTACAATGAGCAGTTCTTC.

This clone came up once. For the CDR3, the DNA is TGTGCCAGCAGCCCCGTTGGAGCGGGAGTCTACAATGAGCAGTTCTTC. Residues: CASSPVGAGVYNEQFF. V gene TRBV28 combines with J gene TRBJ2-1, with 8 bases matching TRBD2. V was clipped by 6 bases and J by 3 bases; unmatched bases: 10. Germline loops: CDR1 MDHEN, CDR2 SYDVKM. The CDR3 has 16 residues.

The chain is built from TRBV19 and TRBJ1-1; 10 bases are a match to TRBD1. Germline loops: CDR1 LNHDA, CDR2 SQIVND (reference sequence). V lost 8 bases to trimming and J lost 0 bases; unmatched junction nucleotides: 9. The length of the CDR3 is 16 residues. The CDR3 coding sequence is TGTGCCAGTCGTCCGGGACAGGGGTTAATGAACACTGAAGCTTTCTTT. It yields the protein CASRPGQGLMNTEAFF.

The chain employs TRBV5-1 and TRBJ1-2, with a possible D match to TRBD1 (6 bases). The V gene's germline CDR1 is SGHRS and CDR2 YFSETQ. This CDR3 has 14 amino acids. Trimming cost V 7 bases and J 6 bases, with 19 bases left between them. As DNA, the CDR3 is TGCGCCAGCTCCTTTGAAACAGGGTTTCATGGCTACACCTTC. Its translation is CASSFETGFHGYTF.

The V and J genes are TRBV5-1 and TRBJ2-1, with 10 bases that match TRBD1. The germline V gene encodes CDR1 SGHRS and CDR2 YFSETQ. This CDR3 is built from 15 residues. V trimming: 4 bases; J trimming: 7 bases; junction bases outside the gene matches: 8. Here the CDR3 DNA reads TGCGCCAGCAGCGACCCGGGACAGGGGTTAAATGAGCAGTTCTTC. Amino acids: CASSDPGQGLNEQFF.

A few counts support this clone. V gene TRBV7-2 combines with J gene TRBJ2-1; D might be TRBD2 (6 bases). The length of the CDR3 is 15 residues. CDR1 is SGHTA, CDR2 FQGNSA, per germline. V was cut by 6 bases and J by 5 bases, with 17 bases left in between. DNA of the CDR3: TGTGCCAGCAGAAAAAGCAGGACTACGAACAATGAGCAGTTCTTC. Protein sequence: CASRKSRTTNNEQFF.

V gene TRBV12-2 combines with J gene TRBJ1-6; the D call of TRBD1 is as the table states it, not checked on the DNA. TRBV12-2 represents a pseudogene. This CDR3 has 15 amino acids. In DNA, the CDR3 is TGTGCAAGTCGCTTACGACGACAGGGTGATTCACCCCTCCACTTT. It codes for CASRLRRQGDSPLHF.

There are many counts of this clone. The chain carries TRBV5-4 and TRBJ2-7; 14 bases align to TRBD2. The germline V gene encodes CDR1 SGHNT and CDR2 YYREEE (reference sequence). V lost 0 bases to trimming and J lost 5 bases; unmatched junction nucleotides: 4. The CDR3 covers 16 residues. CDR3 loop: CASSLVPGLAGDEQYF. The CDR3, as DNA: TGTGCCAGCAGCTTGGTACCGGGACTAGCGGGAGACGAGCAGTACTTC. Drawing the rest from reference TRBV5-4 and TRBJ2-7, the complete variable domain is ETGVTQSPTHLIKTRGQQVTLRCSSQSGHNTVSWYQQALGQGPQFIFQYYREEENGRGNFPPRFSGLQFPNYSSELNVNALELDDSALYLCASSLVPGLAGDEQYFGPGTRLTVT.

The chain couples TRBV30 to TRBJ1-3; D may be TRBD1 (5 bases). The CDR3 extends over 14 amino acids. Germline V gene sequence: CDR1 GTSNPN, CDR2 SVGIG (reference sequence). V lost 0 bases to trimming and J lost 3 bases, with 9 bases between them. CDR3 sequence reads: CAWSVRGDGNTIYF. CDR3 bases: TGTGCCTGGAGTGTAAGGGGTGATGGAAACACCATATATTTT.

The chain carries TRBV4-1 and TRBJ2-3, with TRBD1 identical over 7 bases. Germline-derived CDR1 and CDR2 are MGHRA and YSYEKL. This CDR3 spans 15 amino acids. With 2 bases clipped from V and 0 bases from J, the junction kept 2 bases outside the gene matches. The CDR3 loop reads CASSQTGDSTDTQYF. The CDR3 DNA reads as TGCGCCAGCAGCCAAACAGGGGACAGCACAGATACGCAGTATTTT.

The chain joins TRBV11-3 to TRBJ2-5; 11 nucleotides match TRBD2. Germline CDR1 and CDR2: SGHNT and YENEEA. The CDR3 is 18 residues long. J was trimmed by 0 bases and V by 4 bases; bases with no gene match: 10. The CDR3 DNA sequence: TGTGCCAGCAGCTCCCGGCAATTAGCGGGAGGGTACCAAGAGACCCAGTACTTC. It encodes CASSSRQLAGGYQETQYF.

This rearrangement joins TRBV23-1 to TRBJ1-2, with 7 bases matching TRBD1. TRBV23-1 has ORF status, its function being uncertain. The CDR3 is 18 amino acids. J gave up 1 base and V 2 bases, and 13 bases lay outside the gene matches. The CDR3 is CASSQNTGTDAFNYGYTF. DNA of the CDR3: TGCGCCAGCAGTCAAAATACCGGGACAGATGCGTTTAACTATGGCTACACCTTC.

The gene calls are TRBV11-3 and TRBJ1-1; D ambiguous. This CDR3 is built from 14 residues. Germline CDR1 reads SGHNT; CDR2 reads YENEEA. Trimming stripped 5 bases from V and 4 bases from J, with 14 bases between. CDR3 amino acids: CASSPRREGTEAFF. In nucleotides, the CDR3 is TGTGCCAGCAGCCCACGACGAGAGGGCACTGAAGCTTTCTTT.

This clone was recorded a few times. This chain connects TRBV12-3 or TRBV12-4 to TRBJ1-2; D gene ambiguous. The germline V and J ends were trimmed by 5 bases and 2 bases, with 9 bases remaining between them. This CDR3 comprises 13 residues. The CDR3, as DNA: TGTGCCAGCAGTCAGTCGGAGAACTATGGCTACACCTTC. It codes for CASSQSENYGYTF.

Here the CDR3 reads CASTISRGGDNSPLHF. The CDR3 DNA is TGTGCCAGCACCATAAGCAGGGGAGGGGATAATTCACCCCTCCACTTT. The V gene is TRBV7-9, the J gene TRBJ1-6; D is perhaps TRBD1 (6 bases). Germline V lookup: CDR1 SEHNR, CDR2 FQNEAQ (reference sequence). Trimming cost V 7 bases and J 5 bases, with 18 bases left between them. The CDR3 is 16 residues long.